What follows are 4 T cell receptor beta chains derived from one specimen sequenced in a study of T cells in Graves' hyperthyroidism and ophthalmopathy. Amplified TCR beta CDR3 regions came from RNA transcripts. Primed by the HTBI set, a first-round RT-PCR was run on the TCR CDR3. Via MiXCR, TCRdb re-called the multiplex PCR reads, giving one row per CDR3 protein. The data show almost 600,000 distinct CDR3 sequences, 14% seen once. Input material: blood. The receptor set was obtained from a woman in her twenties or thirties with Graves' hyperthyroidism that later progressed to Graves' ophthalmopathy.

The chain joins TRBV14 to TRBJ2-1; 9 nucleotides match TRBD2. V was clipped by 8 bases and J by 4 bases; unmatched bases: 9. This CDR3 is built from 15 residues. CDR1 SGHDN and CDR2 FVKESK come from the germline V gene. The CDR3 here is CASGRSGRGYNEQFF. DNA of the CDR3: TGTGCCAGCGGTCGTAGCGGGAGAGGATACAATGAGCAGTTCTTC.

Details on this clonotype: This sequence may be a read error, since a much larger clone differs from it by one base. The CDR3 spells CASAPPTSSGETQYF. In DNA form, the CDR3 reads TGTGCCAGCGCACCGCCGACTTCCTCGGGAGAGACCCAGTACTTC. The V gene is TRBV18, the J gene TRBJ2-5; D gene unclear. The germline CDR1 and CDR2 sequences are KGHSH and LQKENI. The CDR3 length is 15 residues. The whole variable domain, filled in from reference TRBV18 and TRBJ2-5, reads NAGVMQNPRHLVRRRGQEARLRCSPMKGHSHVYWYRQLPEEGLKFMVYLQKENIIDESGMPKERFSAEFPKEGPSILRIQQVVRGDSAAYFCASAPPTSSGETQYFGPGTRLLVL.

Notes on this clonotype: This sequence may be a read error, since a much larger clone differs from it by one base. The V and J genes are TRBV28 and TRBJ1-1, with D possibly TRBD1 on 5 matching bases. Germline CDR1 MDHEN, CDR2 SYDVKM. Trimming pared 10 bases from V and 4 bases from J, leaving 19 bases between. The CDR3 consists of 14 residues. For the CDR3, the DNA is TGTGCCATCGTGAGTCGACAGCTGAGCACTGAAGCTTTCTTT. It encodes CAIVSRQLSTEAFF.

There are many counts of this clonotype. This rearrangement joins TRBV18 to TRBJ2-3, with no clear D. Germline V gene sequence: CDR1 KGHSH, CDR2 LQKENI. Trimming removed 5 bases from V and 2 bases from J, with 5 bases in between. The CDR3 is 12 amino acids. In DNA, the CDR3 is TGTGCCAGCTCAGTGTACACAGATACGCAGTATTTT. This translates into CASSVYTDTQYF.